This entry lists 16 T cell receptor beta chains sequenced from one sample in a study of human T cells and chemical hapten exposure. Each CDR3 protein is one row after TCRdb ran MiXCR on the 5' RACE reads. Of roughly 81,000 distinct CDR3 sequences in the sample, approximately 7.7% were seen once. The template was total RNA from unfractionated whole blood. Receptor source: a male donor in good health.

This clonotype came up a few times. The V call is TRBV20-1, the J call TRBJ1-1; D is perhaps TRBD1 (6 bases). This CDR3 region has 14 residues. Germline V CDR1 and CDR2: DFQATT, SNEGSKA (reference sequence). V was trimmed by 1 base and J by 4 bases, leaving 13 bases between them. The CDR3 region is CSARAPGAGTEAFF. In DNA form, the CDR3 reads TGCAGTGCTAGAGCCCCGGGGGCGGGCACTGAAGCTTTCTTT.

Concerning this clonotype itself: A read error may explain this, as a much larger clone is one base away. V usage is TRBV7-2 and J usage is TRBJ1-2; D is possibly TRBD1 (6 bases). Germline assignment: CDR1 SGHTA and CDR2 FQGNSA. The length of the CDR3 is 13 residues. The CDR3 is CASSPVGGLGDTF. The CDR3 DNA follows: TGTGCCAGCAGCCCCGTTGGGGGGCTTGGCGACACCTTC.

This clonotype has at least ten counts. The gene calls are TRBV6-2 or TRBV6-3 and TRBJ2-3; D is uncertain. The V end was cut by 2 bases, the J end by 6 bases, with 12 bases between. Germline CDR1 reads MNHEY; CDR2 reads SVGEGT. The CDR3 has 14 amino acids. The CDR3 DNA reads TGTGCCAGCAGTTACGTACAGCGAAAGGATACGCAGTATTTT. This codes for CASSYVQRKDTQYF.

This chain links TRBV12-3 or TRBV12-4 with TRBJ1-3, with 12 bases matching TRBD1. Losses at the gene ends were 5 bases for V and 8 bases for J; bases not matched to a gene: 10. This CDR3 is built from 16 residues. In DNA, the CDR3 is TGTGCCAGCAGTCCGTCCGGGACAGGGGGCTTAGACACCATATATTTT. It translates to CASSPSGTGGLDTIYF.

This sequence joins TRBV12-3 or TRBV12-4 and TRBJ2-2, with 8 bases fitting TRBD1. The CDR3 spans 15 residues. V gave up 6 bases and J gave up 5 bases; unmatched junction bases: 8. As DNA, the CDR3 is TGTGCCAGCAGCCGGGGACAGGTCGAGACCGGGGAGCTGTTTTTT. This codes for CASSRGQVETGELFF.

This clonotype was found many times. V is TRBV7-9 and J is TRBJ1-5; no reliable D call. Trimming cost V 5 bases and J 3 bases, with 11 bases left between them. Germline CDR1 reads SEHNR; CDR2 reads FQNEAQ (reference sequence). The CDR3 extends over 14 amino acids. The CDR3 sequence: CASSLSYSNQPQHF. Here the CDR3 DNA reads TGTGCCAGCAGCCTATCCTATTCCAATCAGCCCCAGCATTTT.

This chain joins TRBV5-1 and TRBJ2-2; D gene ambiguous. V lost 4 bases to trimming and J lost 4 bases, with 11 bases between them. Germline V gene lookup returns CDR1 SGHRS and CDR2 YFSETQ. The CDR3 has 14 residues. CDR3 DNA: TGCGCCAGCAGCAAGATGGACGGCACCGGGGAGCTGTTTTTT. It translates to CASSKMDGTGELFF. Full variable domain (rest looked up from reference TRBV5-1 and TRBJ2-2): KAGVTQTPRYLIKTRGQQVTLSCSPISGHRSVSWYQQTPGQGLQFLFEYFSETQRNKGNFPGRFSGRQFSNSRSEMNVSTLELGDSALYLCASSKMDGTGELFFGEGSRLTVL.

This clonotype has at least ten counts. The gene calls are TRBV3-1 and TRBJ2-3; D is perhaps TRBD1 or TRBD2 (5 bases each). The CDR3 has 15 amino acids. Germline lookup yields CDR1 LGHDT and CDR2 YNNKEL (reference sequence). The V gene lost 0 bases and the J gene lost 4 bases, with 11 bases spanning the gap. The CDR3 region has the DNA TGTGCCAGCAGCCAAGAGCCAGGGCGGGCAGATACGCAGTATTTT. Amino acid sequence: CASSQEPGRADTQYF.

This clonotype was counted ten times or more. The chain is built from TRBV10-3 and TRBJ2-7; D not certain. The CDR3 extends over 15 amino acids. From germline, CDR1 is ENHRY and CDR2 SYGVKD. Trimming took off 2 bases at V and 0 bases at J, with 11 bases between the two ends. DNA for the CDR3: TGTGCCATCAGTGAGAACCTAGTGGACTCCTACGAGCAGTACTTC. Amino acid sequence: CAISENLVDSYEQYF.

This clonotype was detected a few times. This sequence joins TRBV5-1 and TRBJ1-1; D is unresolved. The CDR3 covers 14 residues. Germline assignment: CDR1 SGHRS and CDR2 YFSETQ. V was trimmed by 0 bases and J by 2 bases, leaving 8 bases between them. This chain's CDR3 is CASSLGPINTEAFF. In nucleotides, the CDR3 is TGCGCCAGCAGCTTGGGGCCGATAAACACTGAAGCTTTCTTT.

This clonotype was counted ten times or more. The V call is TRBV5-1, the J call TRBJ2-1, with TRBD2 as a possible D gene (6 bases). The CDR3 extends over 15 amino acids. Germline V gene lookup returns CDR1 SGHRS and CDR2 YFSETQ. Trimming cost V 0 bases and J 9 bases, with 16 bases left between them. The CDR3 is CASSLGSSTGSEQFF. CDR3 DNA sequence: TGCGCCAGCAGCTTGGGATCCTCTACCGGGAGTGAGCAGTTCTTC.

V and J are TRBV29-1 and TRBJ1-2, with no clear D. Trimming shortened V by 6 bases and J by 0 bases, and 14 bases separated the two germline ends. Germline-derived CDR1 and CDR2 are SQVTM and ANQGSEA. The CDR3 contains 14 residues. The CDR3 nucleotides are TGCAGCGTCCCTTTGGCCCCTGCTAACTATGGCTACACCTTC. The encoded protein is CSVPLAPANYGYTF. The complete variable domain, with remaining parts taken from reference TRBV29-1 and TRBJ1-2, reads SAVISQKPSRDICQRGTSLTIQCQVDSQVTMMFWYRQQPGQSLTLIATANQGSEATYESGFVIDKFPISRPNLTFSTLTVSNMSPEDSSIYLCSVPLAPANYGYTFGSGTRLTVV.

This clonotype occurred many times. CDR3 nucleotide sequence: TGCGCCAGCAGCCAAGGGTCACTAGCGGGGGTGAGCTCCTACGAGCAGTACTTC. It yields the protein CASSQGSLAGVSSYEQYF. V and J are TRBV4-1 and TRBJ2-7; 11 nucleotides line up with TRBD2. This CDR3 is built from 18 residues. Losses at the gene ends were 1 base for V and 0 bases for J; bases not matched to a gene: 8. Germline loops: CDR1 MGHRA, CDR2 YSYEKL.

This chain uses TRBV10-3 with TRBJ2-1, with 11 bases that match TRBD2. The germline V gene encodes CDR1 ENHRY and CDR2 SYGVKD. The CDR3 spans 16 residues. The V and J ends lost 6 bases and 6 bases, in that order; junction bases with no gene match: 10. CDR3 protein: CAISPTSGGYSNEQFF. CDR3 nucleotides: TGTGCCATCAGCCCCACTAGCGGGGGTTATTCCAATGAGCAGTTCTTC.

This clonotype was seen more than once but under ten times. V usage is TRBV10-1 and J usage is TRBJ2-2; perhaps TRBD1 as D (6 bases). CDR1 is WNHNN, CDR2 SYGVQD, per germline (reference sequence). The length of the CDR3 is 17 residues. Trimming took off 0 bases at V and 0 bases at J, with 11 bases between the two ends. In DNA form, the CDR3 reads TGCGCCAGCAGTGAGTCAGGGACAAGCGCGAACACCGGGGAGCTGTTTTTT. Its translation is CASSESGTSANTGELFF.

This clonotype was detected ten times or more. In DNA form, the CDR3 reads TGTGCCAGCAGCTACAGGGGCCCTACGGATGAGCAGTTCTTC. This translates into CASSYRGPTDEQFF. J is TRBJ2-1 and V is TRBV7-2; 7 positions match TRBD1. CDR1 and CDR2 (germline): SGHTA, FQGNSA. This CDR3 is built from 14 residues. V was clipped by 4 bases and J by 8 bases; unmatched bases: 8. Variable domain in full (rest from reference TRBV7-2 and TRBJ2-1): GAGVSQSPSNKVTEKGKDVELRCDPISGHTALYWYRQSLGQGLEFLIYFQGNSAPDKSGLPSDRFSAERTGGSVSTLTIQRTQQEDSAVYLCASSYRGPTDEQFFGPGTRLTVL.